These 30 T cell receptor beta chains were all obtained from the same sample, sequenced in a study of blood T cell repertoires in COVID-19 (TCRdb year 2020). Libraries came from the immunoSEQ multiplex PCR assay. This immuneACCESS table, as held by TCRdb, lists in-frame sequences with V and J called but not all clones. Of the missing ones, under half trace to an unresolved V gene in checked studies; the others have no known cause. Recorded for this sample are roughly 84,000 clones; roughly 78% of them occurred a single time. Jointly, the top ten make up roughly a third of the sample. Sequencing was performed on peripheral blood. The receptor source for this set is a man aged 55 to 69 with COVID-19, enrolled during active disease.

There are a few counts of this clone. V and J are TRBV5-1 and TRBJ2-3; 7 nucleotides align to TRBD2. The CDR3 consists of 15 residues. The junction had 5 bases not matched to a gene; V was cut back by 4 bases and J by 0 bases. CDR1 is SGHRS, CDR2 YFSETQ, per germline. CDR3 sequence reads: CASSPGGLSTDTQYF. The CDR3 DNA follows: TGCGCCAGCAGCCCGGGGGGTCTCAGCACAGATACGCAGTATTTT.

The V and J genes are TRBV27 and TRBJ1-2; 7 nucleotides match TRBD1. Germline V gene sequence: CDR1 MNHEY, CDR2 SMNVEV (reference sequence). The CDR3 is 13 residues long. The ends lost 5 bases at V and 7 bases at J; junction bases unmatched: 7. The CDR3 DNA reads as TGTGCCAGCAGTAAAGACAGGGATGGTGGCTACACCTTC. Protein sequence: CASSKDRDGGYTF.

In its sample, this clone was seen once. The gene calls are TRBV7-3 and TRBJ2-3; possible D gene TRBD2, 6 bases. Trimming left V 5 bases short and J 2 bases short, with 20 bases between. Germline CDR1 SGHTA, CDR2 FQGTGA. The CDR3 contains 17 residues. This CDR3 is CASSHGTHVFPTDTQYF. In DNA, the CDR3 is TGTGCCAGCAGCCACGGGACTCACGTATTTCCCACAGATACGCAGTATTTT.

The rearrangement uses TRBV5-5 and TRBJ1-2, with TRBD1 identical over 9 bases. The germline gives CDR1 SGHKS, CDR2 YYEKEE (reference sequence). This CDR3 has 15 amino acids. V was clipped by 3 bases and J by 2 bases; unmatched bases: 5. This chain's CDR3 is CASSSGTGLNYGYTF. The DNA for the CDR3 is TGTGCCAGCAGCTCCGGGACAGGGTTGAACTATGGCTACACCTTC. Full variable domain (missing parts from reference TRBV5-5 and TRBJ1-2): DAGVTQSPTHLIKTRGQQVTLRCSPISGHKSVSWYQQVLGQGPQFIFQYYEKEERGRGNFPDRFSARQFPNYSSELNVNALLLGDSALYLCASSSGTGLNYGYTFGSGTRLTVV.

This chain connects TRBV6-1 to TRBJ2-3; TRBD2 aligns across 9 bases. The CDR3 loop spans 17 amino acids. J gave up 1 base and V 3 bases, and 8 bases lay outside the gene matches. CDR1 and CDR2 from the germline V gene are MNHNS and SASEGT. CDR3 residues: CASSEVAGGTGTDTQYF. The DNA of the CDR3 is TGTGCCAGCAGTGAGGTTGCGGGGGGGACTGGCACAGATACGCAGTATTTT.

The rearrangement uses TRBV19 and TRBJ1-5; 11 bases fit TRBD1. Germline lookup yields CDR1 LNHDA and CDR2 SQIVND (reference sequence). With 5 bases clipped from V and 4 bases from J, the junction kept 4 bases outside the gene matches. This CDR3 is built from 15 residues. The CDR3 coding sequence is TGTGCCAGTAGTCGAGGGACAGGGGGGAATCAGCCCCAGCATTTT. It codes for CASSRGTGGNQPQHF.

Only a few counts were recorded for this clone. The chain has TRBV2 and TRBJ2-7, with TRBD1 matching 7 bases. The CDR3 loop spans 12 amino acids. Germline trimming cut 6 bases from V and 4 bases from J; bases unmatched to any gene: 3. From germline, CDR1 is SNHLY and CDR2 FYNNEI. The CDR3 sequence: CASRPTGYEQYF. CDR3 coding DNA: TGTGCCAGCAGACCGACAGGGTACGAGCAGTACTTC.

The gene calls are TRBV4-3 and TRBJ1-5; a weak D match, TRBD1 (6 bases). This CDR3 comprises 18 residues. Trimming stripped 0 bases from V and 0 bases from J, with 15 bases between. Germline V gives CDR1 LGHNA, CDR2 YSLEER. The DNA of the CDR3 is TGCGCCAGCAGCCAAGATGGGGGCGCCGGGCATAGCAATCAGCCCCAGCATTTT. Amino acids: CASSQDGGAGHSNQPQHF.

CDR3 bases: TGTGCCAGTAGTATGATGGGAACGGGACACTCCTACGAGCAGTACTTC. Translated: CASSMMGTGHSYEQYF. The V call is TRBV19, the J call TRBJ2-7; D possibly corresponds to TRBD1 (6 bases). Germline CDR1 reads LNHDA; CDR2 reads SQIVND (reference sequence). V gave up 3 bases and J gave up 0 bases, with 15 bases separating them. This CDR3 is 16 amino acids long.

J is TRBJ1-1 and V is TRBV25-1; D uncertain. The germline CDR1 and CDR2 sequences are MGHDK and SYGVNS. This CDR3 has 11 residues. Trimming removed 5 bases at V and 3 bases at J, with 4 bases between. Here the CDR3 DNA reads TGTGCCAGCAGTCTTCACACTGAAGCTTTCTTT. This translates into CASSLHTEAFF.

This sequence joins TRBV19 and TRBJ2-5, with D maybe TRBD2 (5 bases). The CDR3 totals 13 residues. Germline loops: CDR1 LNHDA, CDR2 SQIVND (reference sequence). The CDR3 region has the DNA TGTGCAACGAGGGAAAATGCCCACGAGACCCAGTACTTC. Protein: CATRENAHETQYF.

This chain uses TRBV6-5 with TRBJ2-5; unclear D gene. Trimming left V 8 bases short and J 7 bases short, with 14 bases between. Germline V gene sequence: CDR1 MNHEY, CDR2 SVGAGI. The CDR3 has 12 residues. The CDR3, as DNA: TGTGCCAGCGATTTGGGCACGTCGACCCAGTACTTC. Translation gives CASDLGTSTQYF.

V usage is TRBV9 and J usage is TRBJ2-7, with a possible D match to TRBD1 (6 bases). Germline V gene sequence: CDR1 SGDLS, CDR2 YYNGEE. The CDR3 has 15 residues. Between the trimmed V and J ends, which lost 3 bases and 2 bases, there was a span of 15 bases. The CDR3 nucleotides read TGTGCCAGCAGCGCCGAGACAGGCCCCGCCTACGAGCAGTACTTC. Translated: CASSAETGPAYEQYF.

The chain couples TRBV7-3 to TRBJ2-5; TRBD2 matches 8 bases. This CDR3 spans 15 amino acids. Trimming cost V 3 bases and J 1 base; bases outside gene matches: 4. CDR1 and CDR2 (germline): SGHTA, FQGTGA. In DNA, the CDR3 is TGTGCCAGCAGCTTCCAAGCGGGGGCCCAAGAGACCCAGTACTTC. It encodes CASSFQAGAQETQYF.

This clone was seen a single time. This chain's CDR3 is CASSLERMNTEAFF. Here the CDR3 DNA reads TGTGCCAGCAGCTTGGAGCGGATGAACACTGAAGCTTTCTTT. This rearrangement joins TRBV5-5 to TRBJ1-1, with D unclear. Deletions cut 0 bases from V and 0 bases from J, with 6 bases between. From germline, CDR1 is SGHKS and CDR2 YYEKEE (reference sequence). CDR3 length equals 14 residues.

Regarding this clone: This sample includes further DNA sequences coding for the same CDR3. The CDR3 protein is CASGLGLYEQYF. The CDR3 DNA reads TGTGCTAGTGGTTTGGGACTTTACGAGCAGTACTTC. The chain uses TRBV12-5 and TRBJ2-7; D call uncertain. CDR1 is LGHNT and CDR2 is FRNRAP in the germline V gene. Deletions cut 1 base from V and 4 bases from J, with 5 bases between. The CDR3 is 12 residues long.

This chain uses TRBV19 with TRBJ2-2; TRBD2 aligns across 8 bases. V lost 3 bases, J lost 6 bases, and 15 bases stayed unmatched. The CDR3 is 18 amino acids. Germline V gene lookup returns CDR1 LNHDA and CDR2 SQIVND (reference sequence). The chain's CDR3 is CASSIGPSGRLTAGELFF. In DNA form, the CDR3 reads TGTGCCAGTAGTATTGGGCCTAGCGGGCGGCTTACCGCCGGGGAGCTGTTTTTT.

In its sample, this clone was seen a few times. This sequence joins TRBV5-4 and TRBJ1-2; 7 nucleotides line up with TRBD1. The CDR3 extends over 15 amino acids. Germline CDR1 reads SGHNT; CDR2 reads YYREEE (reference sequence). The junction had 4 bases not matched to a gene; V was cut back by 0 bases and J by 2 bases. The DNA of the CDR3 is TGTGCCAGCAGCTTGGGGGGACAGTTAAACTATGGCTACACCTTC. Residues: CASSLGGQLNYGYTF.

A single count supports this clone. The rearrangement uses TRBV18 and TRBJ2-2; TRBD2 agrees at 13 bases. Germline loops: CDR1 KGHSH, CDR2 LQKENI. This CDR3 comprises 16 residues. The trim removed 3 bases at V and 7 bases at J, leaving 5 bases unmatched. In nucleotides, the CDR3 is TGTGCCAGCTCACCCGGGACTAGCGGGATCGGCGGGGAGCTGTTTTTT. Its translation is CASSPGTSGIGGELFF.

The chain recombines TRBV18 with TRBJ2-5; 7 bases line up with TRBD1. The CDR3 is 15 residues long. Germline loops: CDR1 KGHSH, CDR2 LQKENI. V was clipped by 0 bases and J by 8 bases; unmatched bases: 9. The DNA for the CDR3 is TGTGCCAGCTCACCACCTGTACAGGGGAGTGGAACCCAGTACTTC. As protein: CASSPPVQGSGTQYF.

The genes are TRBV6-5 and TRBJ1-3; the match to TRBD1 covers 11 bases. Germline assignment: CDR1 MNHEY and CDR2 SVGAGI. V dropped 4 bases and J dropped 3; count of bases not matched to a gene: 5. This CDR3 contains 16 residues. The chain's CDR3 is CASSSRGQGGGNTIYF. The DNA for the CDR3 is TGTGCCAGCAGTTCAAGGGGACAGGGGGGTGGAAACACCATATATTTT.

This chain joins TRBV2 and TRBJ1-4; a possible D gene is TRBD1 (6 bases). From germline, CDR1 is SNHLY and CDR2 FYNNEI. Trimming stripped 5 bases from V and 8 bases from J, with 12 bases between. The CDR3 totals 13 residues. The CDR3 nucleotides are TGTGCCAGCAGTTATGGACAGTTCGAAAAACTGTTTTTT. Amino acids: CASSYGQFEKLFF.

The J gene is TRBJ2-5, the V gene TRBV5-8; TRBD2 is a possible D gene (6 bases). CDR1 and CDR2 from the germline V gene are SGHTS and YDEGEE. V gave up 0 bases and J gave up 5 bases, with 17 bases separating them. The CDR3 runs 16 residues. CDR3 nucleotides: TGTGCCAGCAGCTTGGGACGGTGGGAGGAGCGGGAGACCCAGTACTTC. This codes for CASSLGRWEERETQYF.

This chain uses TRBV5-1 with TRBJ2-2, with TRBD1 matching over 9 bases. The CDR3 contains 16 residues. V trimming: 1 base; J trimming: 2 bases; junction bases outside the gene matches: 3. The germline V gene encodes CDR1 SGHRS and CDR2 YFSETQ. CDR3 coding DNA: TGCGCCAGCAGCTTGAGACAGGGGGGAAACACCGGGGAGCTGTTTTTT. As protein: CASSLRQGGNTGELFF. Full variable domain (rest looked up from reference TRBV5-1 and TRBJ2-2): KAGVTQTPRYLIKTRGQQVTLSCSPISGHRSVSWYQQTPGQGLQFLFEYFSETQRNKGNFPGRFSGRQFSNSRSEMNVSTLELGDSALYLCASSLRQGGNTGELFFGEGSRLTVL.

This clone has a single count. This chain's CDR3 is CASSIEWDRGNQPQHF. DNA of the CDR3: TGTGCCAGTAGTATAGAATGGGACAGGGGTAACCAGCCCCAGCATTTT. V usage is TRBV19 and J usage is TRBJ1-5, with TRBD1 matching over 10 bases. V lost 0 bases, J lost 7 bases, and 6 bases stayed unmatched. Germline V CDR1 and CDR2: LNHDA, SQIVND (reference sequence). The CDR3 is 16 amino acids.

The chain links TRBV5-1 to TRBJ1-2; TRBD1 aligns across 8 bases. Germline trimming cut 0 bases from V and 4 bases from J; bases unmatched to any gene: 5. Per germline, CDR1 SGHRS and CDR2 YFSETQ. The CDR3 has 15 amino acids. This chain's CDR3 is CASSLEGTGAYGYTF. Here the CDR3 DNA reads TGCGCCAGCAGCTTGGAGGGGACAGGTGCCTATGGCTACACCTTC. Complete variable domain (other parts from reference TRBV5-1 and TRBJ1-2): KAGVTQTPRYLIKTRGQQVTLSCSPISGHRSVSWYQQTPGQGLQFLFEYFSETQRNKGNFPGRFSGRQFSNSRSEMNVSTLELGDSALYLCASSLEGTGAYGYTFGSGTRLTVV.

This clone was counted only a few times. This chain connects TRBV19 to TRBJ1-1; 8 nucleotides line up with TRBD1. V lost 7 bases to trimming and J lost 5 bases; unmatched junction nucleotides: 9. This CDR3 is built from 14 residues. Germline assignment: CDR1 LNHDA and CDR2 SQIVND (reference sequence). CDR3 amino acids: CASTPAGGRTEAFF. DNA for the CDR3: TGTGCCAGTACCCCGGCAGGGGGCAGGACTGAAGCTTTCTTT. The variable domain in full, completed from reference TRBV19 and TRBJ1-1, reads DGGITQSPKYLFRKEGQNVTLSCEQNLNHDAMYWYRQDPGQGLRLIYYSQIVNDFQKGDIAEGYSVSREKKESFPLTVTSAQKNPTAFYLCASTPAGGRTEAFFGQGTRLTVV.

The chain recombines TRBV12-3 or TRBV12-4 with TRBJ1-2, with D possibly matching TRBD1 (6 bases). The CDR3 is made up of 13 amino acids. V dropped 3 bases and J dropped 6 bases, with 11 bases sitting between them. The CDR3, as DNA: TGTGCCAGCAGTTTTTCAGGGGAGCATGGCTACACCTTC. As protein: CASSFSGEHGYTF.

This chain uses TRBV5-1 with TRBJ2-5, with 13 bases aligning to TRBD2. The CDR3 length is 17 residues. V was pared by 4 bases and J by 1 base, with 7 bases of the junction left unmatched. In germline, CDR1 is SGHRS, CDR2 YFSETQ. The CDR3 DNA reads TGCGCCAGCAGCACAGGACTAGCGGGAGTTACCCAAGAGACCCAGTACTTC. Its translation is CASSTGLAGVTQETQYF.

This clone was picked up a small number of times. The rearrangement links TRBV2 to TRBJ1-2; 9 bases map to TRBD1. J was trimmed by 4 bases and V by 2 bases; bases with no gene match: 5. CDR1 and CDR2 (germline): SNHLY, FYNNEI. There are 15 residues in the CDR3. CDR3: CASSERGDRAYGYTF. Here the CDR3 DNA reads TGTGCCAGCAGTGAAAGAGGGGACAGGGCCTATGGCTACACCTTC.